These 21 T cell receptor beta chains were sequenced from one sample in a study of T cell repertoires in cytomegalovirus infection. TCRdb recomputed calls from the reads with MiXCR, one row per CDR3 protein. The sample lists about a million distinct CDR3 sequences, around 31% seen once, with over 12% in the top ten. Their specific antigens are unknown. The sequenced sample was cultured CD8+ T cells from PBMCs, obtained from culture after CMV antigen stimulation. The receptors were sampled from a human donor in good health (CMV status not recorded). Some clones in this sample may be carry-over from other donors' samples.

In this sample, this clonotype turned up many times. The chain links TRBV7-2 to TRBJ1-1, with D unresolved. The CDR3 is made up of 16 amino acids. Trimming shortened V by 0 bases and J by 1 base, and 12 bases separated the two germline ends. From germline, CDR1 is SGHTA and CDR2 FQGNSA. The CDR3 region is CASSLAGLGRNTEAFF. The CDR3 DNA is TGTGCCAGCAGCTTAGCAGGGTTGGGCAGGAACACTGAAGCTTTCTTT.

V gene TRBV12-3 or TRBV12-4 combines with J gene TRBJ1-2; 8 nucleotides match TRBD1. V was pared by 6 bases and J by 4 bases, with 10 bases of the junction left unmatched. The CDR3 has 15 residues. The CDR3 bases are TGTGCCAGCAGCCCGGACAGGGCCGGTTCCTATGGCTACACCTTC. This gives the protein CASSPDRAGSYGYTF.

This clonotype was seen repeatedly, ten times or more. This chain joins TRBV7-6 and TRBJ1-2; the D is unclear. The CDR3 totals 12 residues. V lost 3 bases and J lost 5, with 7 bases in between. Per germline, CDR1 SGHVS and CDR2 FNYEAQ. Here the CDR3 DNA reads TGTGCCAGCAGCTTTAACAGTTATGGCTACACCTTC. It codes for CASSFNSYGYTF.

CDR3 amino acids: CASSLDAYGTDTQYF. Written as DNA, the CDR3 is TGTGCCAGCAGCTTGGACGCCTATGGCACAGATACGCAGTATTTT. V and J are TRBV6-2 or TRBV6-3 and TRBJ2-3; D is uncertain. The CDR3 length is 15 residues. V shed 6 bases and J shed 1 base, with 14 bases lying between them. The germline V gene has CDR1 MNHEY and CDR2 SVGEGT.

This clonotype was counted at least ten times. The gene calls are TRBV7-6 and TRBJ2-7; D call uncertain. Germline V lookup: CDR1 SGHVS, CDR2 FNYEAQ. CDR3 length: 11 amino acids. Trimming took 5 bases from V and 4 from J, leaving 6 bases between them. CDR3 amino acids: CASSRGYEQYF. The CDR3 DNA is TGTGCCAGCAGCCGAGGATACGAGCAGTACTTC.

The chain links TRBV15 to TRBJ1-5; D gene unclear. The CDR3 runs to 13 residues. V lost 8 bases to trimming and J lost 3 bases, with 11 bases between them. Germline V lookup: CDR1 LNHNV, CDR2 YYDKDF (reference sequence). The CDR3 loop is CATSLGFNQPQHF. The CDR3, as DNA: TGTGCCACCTCGTTGGGGTTCAATCAGCCCCAGCATTTT.

The CDR3 loop is CSGPEAFF. CDR3 DNA sequence: TGCAGCGGCCCTGAAGCTTTCTTT. The chain employs TRBV29-1 and TRBJ1-1; D is unresolved. This CDR3 is 8 amino acids long. Germline lookup yields CDR1 SQVTM and CDR2 ANQGSEA. V lost 7 bases to trimming and J lost 6 bases, with 3 bases between them.

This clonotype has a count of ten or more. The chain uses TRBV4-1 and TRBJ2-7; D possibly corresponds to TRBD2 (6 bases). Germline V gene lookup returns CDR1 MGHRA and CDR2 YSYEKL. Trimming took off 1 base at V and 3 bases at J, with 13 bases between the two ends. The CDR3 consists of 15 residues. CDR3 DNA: TGCGCCAGCAGCCAAGTGGCGGGACTCGGCTACGAGCAGTACGTC. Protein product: CASSQVAGLGYEQYV.

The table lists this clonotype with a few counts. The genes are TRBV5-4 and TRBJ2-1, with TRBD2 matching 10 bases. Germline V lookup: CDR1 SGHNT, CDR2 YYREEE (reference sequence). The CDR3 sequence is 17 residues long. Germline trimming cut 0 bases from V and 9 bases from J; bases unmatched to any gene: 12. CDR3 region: CASSLVLAGTGDIEQFF. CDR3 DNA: TGTGCCAGCAGCTTGGTACTAGCGGGGACAGGTGATATTGAGCAGTTCTTC.

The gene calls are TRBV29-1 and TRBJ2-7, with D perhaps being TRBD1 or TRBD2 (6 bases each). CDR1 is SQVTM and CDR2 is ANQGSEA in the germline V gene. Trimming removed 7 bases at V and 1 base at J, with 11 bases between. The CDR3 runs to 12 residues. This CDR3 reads CSAEGGSYEQYF. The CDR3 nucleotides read TGCAGCGCCGAGGGGGGATCCTACGAGCAGTACTTC.

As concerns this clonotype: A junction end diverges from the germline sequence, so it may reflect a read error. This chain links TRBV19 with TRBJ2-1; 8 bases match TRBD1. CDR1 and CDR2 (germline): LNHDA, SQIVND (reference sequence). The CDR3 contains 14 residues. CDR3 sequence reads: CSSSIVTGDNEQFF. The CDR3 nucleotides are TGTTCCAGTAGTATAGTGACAGGGGACAATGAGCAGTTCTTC.

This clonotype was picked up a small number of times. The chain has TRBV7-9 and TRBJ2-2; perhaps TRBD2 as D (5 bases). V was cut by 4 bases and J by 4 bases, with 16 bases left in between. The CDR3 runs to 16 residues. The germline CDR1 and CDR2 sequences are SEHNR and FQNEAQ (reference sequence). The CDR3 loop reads CASSSGSRVRTGELFF. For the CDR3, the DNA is TGTGCCAGCAGCTCTGGATCGAGGGTTCGCACCGGGGAGCTGTTTTTT.

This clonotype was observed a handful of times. CDR3 sequence (DNA): TGTGCCAGCAGCTTAGAGTACAGGGTTGGATCACCCCTCCACTTT. It specifies CASSLEYRVGSPLHF. The chain couples TRBV11-2 to TRBJ1-6; D perhaps matches TRBD1 (6 bases). Trimming stripped 0 bases from V and 10 bases from J, with 13 bases between. The CDR3 covers 15 residues. Germline V gene lookup returns CDR1 SGHAT and CDR2 FQNNGV. The variable domain in full, completed from reference TRBV11-2 and TRBJ1-6, reads EAGVAQSPRYKIIEKRQSVAFWCNPISGHATLYWYQQILGQGPKLLIQFQNNGVVDDSQLPKDRFSAERLKGVDSTLKIQPAKLEDSAVYLCASSLEYRVGSPLHFGNGTRLTVT.

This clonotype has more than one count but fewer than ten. The CDR3 here is CASSSGGGPKYF. The CDR3 DNA follows: TGTGCCAGCAGCTCCGGCGGGGGGCCGAAGTACTTC. The chain combines TRBV7-9 with TRBJ2-4; 8 bases line up with TRBD2. V dropped 4 bases and J dropped 14; count of bases not matched to a gene: 7. Germline V gene sequence: CDR1 SEHNR, CDR2 FQNEAQ (reference sequence). This CDR3 contains 12 residues.

CDR3: CSAKRDRPYNSPLHF. DNA for the CDR3: TGCAGTGCCAAACGGGACAGACCATATAATTCACCCCTCCACTTT. V gene TRBV20-1 combines with J gene TRBJ1-6, with 7 positions matching TRBD1. The J segment lost 4 bases and the V segment lost 6 bases, leaving 9 bases of the junction unmatched. Germline-derived CDR1 and CDR2 are DFQATT and SNEGSKA (reference sequence). This CDR3 has 15 amino acids.

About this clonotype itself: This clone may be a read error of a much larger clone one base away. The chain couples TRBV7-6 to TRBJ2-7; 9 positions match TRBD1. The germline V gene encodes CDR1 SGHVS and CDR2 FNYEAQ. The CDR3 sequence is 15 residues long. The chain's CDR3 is CSSSLGTGPSYEQYF. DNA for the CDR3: TGTTCCAGCAGCCTTGGGACAGGGCCAAGCTACGAGCAGTACTTC.

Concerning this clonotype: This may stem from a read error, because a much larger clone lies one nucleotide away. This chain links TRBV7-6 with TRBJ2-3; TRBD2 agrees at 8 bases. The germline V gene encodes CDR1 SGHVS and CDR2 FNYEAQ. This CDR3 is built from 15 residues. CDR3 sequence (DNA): TGTGTCAGCAGCCAGGCGGGGGGTTACACAGATACGCAGTATTTT. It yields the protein CVSSQAGGYTDTQYF.

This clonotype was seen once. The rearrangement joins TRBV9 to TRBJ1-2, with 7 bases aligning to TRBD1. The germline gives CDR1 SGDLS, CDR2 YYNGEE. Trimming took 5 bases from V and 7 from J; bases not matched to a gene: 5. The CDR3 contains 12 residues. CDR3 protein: CASSLNRGGYTF. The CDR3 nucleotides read TGTGCCAGCAGTCTTAACAGGGGTGGCTACACCTTC.

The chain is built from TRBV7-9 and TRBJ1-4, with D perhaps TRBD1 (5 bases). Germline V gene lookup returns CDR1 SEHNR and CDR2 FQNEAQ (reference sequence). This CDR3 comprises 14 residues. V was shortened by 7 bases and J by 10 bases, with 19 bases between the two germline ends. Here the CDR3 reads CASTGDLEVGKLFF. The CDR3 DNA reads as TGTGCCAGCACCGGGGACTTAGAGGTTGGAAAACTGTTTTTT.

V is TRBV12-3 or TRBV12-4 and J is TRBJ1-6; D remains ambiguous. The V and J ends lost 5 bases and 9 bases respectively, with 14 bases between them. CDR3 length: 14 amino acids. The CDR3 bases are TGTGCCAGCAGTCCTGACATAGGTTTTTCACCCCTCCACTTT. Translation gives CASSPDIGFSPLHF.

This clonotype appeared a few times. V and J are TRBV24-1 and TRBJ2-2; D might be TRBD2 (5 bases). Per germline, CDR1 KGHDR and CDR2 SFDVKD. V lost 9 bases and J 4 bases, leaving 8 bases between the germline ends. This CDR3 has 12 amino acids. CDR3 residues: CATERSTGELFF. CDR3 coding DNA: TGTGCCACCGAGCGGAGCACCGGGGAGCTGTTTTTT.